The clone carrying this T cell receptor (beta chain) was counted once. The data derive from a study of OX40 agonist ivuxolimab in advanced cancers. About the research overall: Dose-escalation patients had hepatocellular carcinoma, melanoma, renal cell or head and neck cancer.

Clones were sequenced by immunoSEQ multiplex PCR, and TCRdb holds only the in-frame ones, with some missing. The table has around 80,000 clones, roughly 90% seen once. Deletions cut 6 bases from V and 1 base from J, with 12 bases between. This CDR3 region has 14 residues. CDR1 and CDR2 from the germline V gene are ENHRY and SYGVKD. This receptor was obtained from an adult with an advanced solid tumor such as melanoma, head and neck, liver or kidney cancer. The rearrangement uses TRBV10-3 and TRBJ1-1, with D perhaps matching TRBD1 (5 bases). Sequencing was performed on CD4+ or CD8+ T cells sorted from blood, taken in a trial of the OX40 agonist ivuxolimab. In nucleotides, the CDR3 is TGTGCCATCAGCACCGGGACCGAGAACACTGAAGCTTTCTTT. Protein sequence: CAISTGTENTEAFF.